Given below is one TCR beta chain in context. Profiled with immunoSEQ multiplex PCR; TCRdb holds only in-frame clones, not every one. The table has 21,000 or so clones, 80% seen once. The germline V and J ends were trimmed by 0 bases and 5 bases, with 5 bases remaining between them. The CDR3 loop spans 13 amino acids. Germline V CDR1 and CDR2: SGHKS, YYEKEE (reference sequence). This sample stems from a study of tumor-infiltrating lymphocytes in localized non-small cell lung cancer. Study-level information: Several tumor histologies, both smoking statuses, and some post-neoadjuvant chemotherapy samples were included.

The sequencing sample was made of lung tumor tissue. The gene calls are TRBV5-5 and TRBJ2-2, with a tentative D call TRBD2 (5 bases). The source of this sequence is a human donor with non-small cell lung cancer. CDR3: CASSLGTTGELFF. The CDR3 nucleotides read TGTGCCAGCAGCTTGGGGACTACCGGGGAGCTGTTTTTT.